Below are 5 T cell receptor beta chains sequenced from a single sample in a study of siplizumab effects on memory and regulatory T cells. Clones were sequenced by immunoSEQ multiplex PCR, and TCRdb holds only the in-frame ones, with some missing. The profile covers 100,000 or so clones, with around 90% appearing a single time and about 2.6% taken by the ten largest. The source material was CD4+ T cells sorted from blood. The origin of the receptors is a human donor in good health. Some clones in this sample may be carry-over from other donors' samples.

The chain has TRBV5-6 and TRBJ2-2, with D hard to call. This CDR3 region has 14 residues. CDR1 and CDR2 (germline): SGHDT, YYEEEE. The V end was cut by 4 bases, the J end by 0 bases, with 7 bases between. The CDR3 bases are TGTGCCAGCAGCACTAAAACGAACACCGGGGAGCTGTTTTTT. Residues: CASSTKTNTGELFF.

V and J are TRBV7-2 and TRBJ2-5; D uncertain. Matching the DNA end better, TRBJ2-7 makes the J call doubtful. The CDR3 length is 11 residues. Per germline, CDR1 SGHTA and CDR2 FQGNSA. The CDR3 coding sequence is TGTGCCAGCAGCTTGAACTACGAGCAGTACTTC. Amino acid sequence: CASSLNYEQYF.

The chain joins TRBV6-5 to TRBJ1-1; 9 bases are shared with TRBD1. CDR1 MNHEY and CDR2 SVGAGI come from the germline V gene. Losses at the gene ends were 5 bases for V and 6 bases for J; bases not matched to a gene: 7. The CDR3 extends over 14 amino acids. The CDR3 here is CASSTGQGTSEAFF. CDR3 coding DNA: TGTGCCAGCAGTACGGGACAGGGAACCTCTGAAGCTTTCTTT.

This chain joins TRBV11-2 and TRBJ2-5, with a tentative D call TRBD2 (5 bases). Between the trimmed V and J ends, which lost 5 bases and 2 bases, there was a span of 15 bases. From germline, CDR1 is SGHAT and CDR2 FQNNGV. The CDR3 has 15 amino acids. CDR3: CASSPGYTPQETQYF. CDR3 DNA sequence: TGTGCCAGCAGCCCGGGGTATACACCACAAGAGACCCAGTACTTC.

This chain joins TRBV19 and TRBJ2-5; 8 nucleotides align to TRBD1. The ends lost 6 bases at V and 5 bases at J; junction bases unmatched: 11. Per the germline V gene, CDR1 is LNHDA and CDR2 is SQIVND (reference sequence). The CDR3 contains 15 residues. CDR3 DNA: TGTGCCAGTAGCAAATCGGACAGGGCTCGGGAGACCCAGTACTTC. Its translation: CASSKSDRARETQYF.